The 12 T cell receptor beta chains below all came from one sample that was sequenced in a study of blood T cell repertoires in COVID-19. Assay used: immunoSEQ multiplex PCR; TCRdb lists only in-frame clones, some missing. The data show 130,000 or so clones, with about 85% seen just once and roughly 5.2% held by the top ten. Sequenced input: peripheral blood. These receptors were collected from a woman aged 65 to 85 with COVID-19, enrolled during active disease.

The chain employs TRBV14 and TRBJ2-5; D gene ambiguous. The germline gives CDR1 SGHDN, CDR2 FVKESK. Trimming shortened V by 1 base and J by 4 bases, and 10 bases separated the two germline ends. The CDR3 extends over 14 amino acids. The CDR3, as DNA: TGTGCCAGCAGCCAAGTGGCTAGTGGAGAGACCCAGTACTTC. Residues: CASSQVASGETQYF.

The rearrangement joins TRBV5-1 to TRBJ1-5; D is unresolved. V was trimmed by 0 bases and J by 3 bases, leaving 10 bases between them. The CDR3 spans 15 residues. Per germline, CDR1 SGHRS and CDR2 YFSETQ. CDR3 region: CASSLGAENNQPQHF. The CDR3 region has the DNA TGCGCCAGCAGCTTGGGGGCAGAGAACAATCAGCCCCAGCATTTT.

V is TRBV10-3 and J is TRBJ1-2; unclear D gene. V gave up 10 bases and J gave up 3 bases, with 12 bases separating them. The germline V gene encodes CDR1 ENHRY and CDR2 SYGVKD. This CDR3 is 12 amino acids long. CDR3 sequence reads: CATANMDYGYTF. The CDR3 nucleotides read TGTGCCACCGCCAACATGGACTATGGCTACACCTTC.

The CDR3 region has the DNA TGCAGTGCTAGTAGTCAGGGCGCCGCAAAACTGTTTTTT. This codes for CSASSQGAAKLFF. This chain uses TRBV20-1 with TRBJ1-4; D possibly corresponds to TRBD1 (5 bases). Deletions cut 3 bases from V and 10 bases from J, with 15 bases between. The CDR3 is 13 amino acids. CDR1 is DFQATT, CDR2 SNEGSKA, per germline (reference sequence).

The J gene is TRBJ2-2, the V gene TRBV9; D is uncertain. In germline, CDR1 is SGDLS, CDR2 YYNGEE. The V end was cut by 0 bases, the J end by 0 bases, with 3 bases between. The CDR3 is made up of 14 amino acids. Here the CDR3 reads CASSVVANTGELFF. Here the CDR3 DNA reads TGTGCCAGCAGCGTAGTAGCGAACACCGGGGAGCTGTTTTTT. The full variable domain, with the rest looked up from reference TRBV9 and TRBJ2-2, is DSGVTQTPKHLITATGQRVTLRCSPRSGDLSVYWYQQSLDQGLQFLIQYYNGEERAKGNILERFSAQQFPDLHSELNLSSLELGDSALYFCASSVVANTGELFFGEGSRLTVL.

This clone was counted a single time. V usage is TRBV3-1 (or the pseudogene TRBV3-2) and J usage is TRBJ1-1, with a weak D call TRBD1 (6 bases). V lost 5 bases and J 7 bases, leaving 11 bases between the germline ends. This CDR3 is 12 amino acids long. In germline, CDR1 is LGHDT, CDR2 YNNKEL (reference sequence). The CDR3 bases are TGTGCCAGCAGCGCACAGGGCCATGAAGCTTTCTTT. Amino acids: CASSAQGHEAFF.

The chain has TRBV28 and TRBJ1-2; D ambiguous. The CDR3 contains 13 residues. V was shortened by 7 bases and J by 6 bases, with 15 bases between the two germline ends. Per the germline V gene, CDR1 is MDHEN and CDR2 is SYDVKM. The CDR3 DNA is TGTGCCAGCATTACCGAGTTGGTAGATGGCTACACCTTC. Amino acids: CASITELVDGYTF.

This chain links TRBV3-1 (or the pseudogene TRBV3-2) with TRBJ1-1; 7 bases are shared with TRBD1. Germline CDR1 is LGHDT and CDR2 is YNNKEL (reference sequence). The CDR3 contains 14 residues. Trimming removed 5 bases from V and 1 base from J; junction bases left unmatched: 4. CDR3 coding DNA: TGTGCCAGCAGCTCCTGGACAGGGAACACTGAAGCTTTCTTT. It is translated as CASSSWTGNTEAFF.

The chain employs TRBV27 and TRBJ2-7; D may be TRBD2 (5 bases). The germline CDR1 and CDR2 sequences are MNHEY and SMNVEV (reference sequence). The germline V and J ends were trimmed by 11 bases and 1 base, with 9 bases remaining between them. This CDR3 is built from 11 residues. This CDR3 is CAPSGSYEQYF. The DNA of the CDR3 is TGTGCCCCATCGGGGTCCTACGAGCAGTACTTC.

The gene calls are TRBV5-4 and TRBJ1-6, with D hard to call. The V gene lost 4 bases and the J gene lost 7 bases, with 12 bases spanning the gap. Germline values: CDR1 SGHNT, CDR2 YYREEE (reference sequence). The CDR3 runs 14 residues. CDR3 sequence reads: CASSTRELNSPLHF. The DNA of the CDR3 is TGTGCCAGCAGCACCCGGGAGTTAAATTCACCCCTCCACTTT.

This chain uses TRBV19 with TRBJ1-2; D is undetermined. The V end was cut by 0 bases, the J end by 7 bases, with 15 bases between. In germline, CDR1 is LNHDA, CDR2 SQIVND (reference sequence). The CDR3 contains 15 residues. CDR3 bases: TGTGCCAGTAGTATAGATCCACCGAATTCCGGTGGCTACACCTTC. Amino acids: CASSIDPPNSGGYTF.

As concerns this clone: Different DNA sequences within this sample yield the same CDR3. This chain links TRBV6-1 with TRBJ1-1, with D uncertain. Trimming stripped 1 base from V and 4 bases from J, with 10 bases between. This CDR3 is built from 14 residues. CDR1 MNHNS and CDR2 SASEGT come from the germline V gene. The chain's CDR3 is CASSEGPGGTEAFF. The CDR3 DNA follows: TGTGCCAGCAGTGAAGGACCAGGAGGCACTGAAGCTTTCTTT.